These 11 T cell receptor beta chains were sequenced from one sample in a study of human T cells and chemical hapten exposure. TCRdb recomputed calls from the RACE reads with MiXCR, one row per CDR3 protein. The data show around 99,000 distinct CDR3 sequences, 9.5% to 15% seen once. Time point of the sample: patch test 1, 2 weeks after DPC sensitization. Treatment meaning: therapeutic diphenylcyclopropenone sensitization with weekly scalp DPC. Sequencing used whole blood, obtained in connection with sensitization to the hapten diphenylcyclopropenone (DPC). Every receptor here comes from a woman aged 40 to 55 with alopecia areata. Some clones in this sample may be carry-over from other donors' samples.

Ten or more counts support this clonotype. The chain has TRBV24-1 and TRBJ2-3; TRBD1 matches at 7 bases. Unmatched junction bases numbered 8, after V lost 7 bases and J lost 2 bases. Germline CDR1 and CDR2: KGHDR and SFDVKD. CDR3 size: 15 residues. The CDR3 loop is CATRSTGTDTDTQYF. The CDR3 DNA sequence: TGTGCCACCAGGAGCACGGGGACAGACACAGATACGCAGTATTTT.

This clonotype was picked up a small number of times. This chain uses TRBV18 with TRBJ1-5, with a tentative D call TRBD1 (5 bases). Looked up from germline, CDR1 is KGHSH and CDR2 is LQKENI. The CDR3 extends over 14 amino acids. Between the trimmed V and J ends, which lost 3 bases and 6 bases, there was a span of 12 bases. This CDR3 is CASSPTAQGQPQHF. The CDR3 region has the DNA TGTGCCAGCTCACCGACGGCGCAGGGTCAGCCCCAGCATTTT.

This clonotype was found a few times. The chain has TRBV6-2 or TRBV6-3 and TRBJ2-1; possibly TRBD1 for D (7 bases). Trimming removed 2 bases at V and 4 bases at J, with 21 bases between. Looked up from germline, CDR1 is MNHEY and CDR2 is SVGEGT. The CDR3 is made up of 18 amino acids. CDR3 sequence reads: CASSYPNPGRGTYNEQFF. CDR3 DNA: TGTGCCAGCAGTTACCCCAACCCTGGCAGGGGGACTTACAATGAGCAGTTCTTC.

The chain uses TRBV28 and TRBJ1-5; D is unclear. V lost 2 bases and J lost 0, with 11 bases in between. The germline gives CDR1 MDHEN, CDR2 SYDVKM. The CDR3 loop spans 16 amino acids. As DNA, the CDR3 is TGTGCCAGCAGTTTAGTACAGTTTTATAGCAATCAGCCCCAGCATTTT. Translation: CASSLVQFYSNQPQHF.

The chain joins TRBV27 to TRBJ2-1; 7 bases align to TRBD2. CDR1 and CDR2 (germline): MNHEY, SMNVEV (reference sequence). The CDR3 has 15 amino acids. Trimming took 4 bases from V and 4 from J; bases not matched to a gene: 7. The CDR3 protein is CASSWRVAGYNEQFF. The CDR3 bases are TGTGCCAGCAGTTGGCGGGTAGCGGGTTACAATGAGCAGTTCTTC.

The V and J genes are TRBV2 and TRBJ2-1; D is ambiguous. Germline CDR1 is SNHLY and CDR2 is FYNNEI. This CDR3 is built from 12 residues. Trimming left V 5 bases short and J 6 bases short, with 8 bases between. In nucleotides, the CDR3 is TGTGCCAGCAGTCCCGATGCCAATGAGCAGTTCTTC. Its translation is CASSPDANEQFF.

This clonotype was detected ten times or more. The chain combines TRBV30 with TRBJ2-7, with D unclear. Germline-derived CDR1 and CDR2 are GTSNPN and SVGIG (reference sequence). The CDR3 spans 12 residues. Trimming removed 2 bases at V and 9 bases at J, with 14 bases between. The CDR3 DNA sequence: TGTGCCTGGAGTAGAGAGCCCGGCGGGCAGTACTTC. The encoded protein is CAWSREPGGQYF.

This clonotype was seen only a few times. The rearrangement uses TRBV6-1 and TRBJ1-2; 9 nucleotides line up with TRBD1. This CDR3 is 14 amino acids long. The V segment lost 1 base and the J segment 10 bases; nucleotides outside the gene matches: 7. Germline V gene sequence: CDR1 MNHNS, CDR2 SASEGT. The CDR3 is CASSEGDRAAAYTF. The CDR3 DNA sequence: TGTGCCAGCAGTGAAGGGGACAGGGCGGCCGCCTACACCTTC.

Concerning this clonotype: The limits of the CDR3 on the DNA are not certain, so only TCRdb's listed CDR3 is given. This chain joins TRBV20-1 and TRBJ1-2. The CDR3 adds up to 16 amino acids, both ends counted. Germline V gene lookup returns CDR1 DFQATT and CDR2 SNEGSKA (reference sequence). CDR3 sequence reads: CSARGSGYTFGSDVAF.

At least ten counts were recorded for this clonotype. This rearrangement joins TRBV6-4 to TRBJ1-1, with D uncertain. Germline lookup yields CDR1 MRHNA and CDR2 SNTAGT. This CDR3 has 14 residues. Trimming shortened V by 6 bases and J by 5 bases, and 16 bases separated the two germline ends. CDR3 sequence reads: CASRLEGMRTEAFF. DNA for the CDR3: TGTGCCAGCAGACTCGAGGGAATGAGGACTGAAGCTTTCTTT.

Only a few counts were recorded for this clonotype. The V call is TRBV11-2, the J call TRBJ1-1; D is perhaps TRBD1 (6 bases). Trimming stripped 6 bases from V and 4 bases from J, with 18 bases between. This CDR3 has 15 residues. CDR1 and CDR2 from the germline V gene are SGHAT and FQNNGV. In DNA, the CDR3 is TGTGCCAGCAGTTCAGCCAGGGGCTTTGGCACTGAAGCTTTCTTT. This translates into CASSSARGFGTEAFF. Full variable domain (outside the CDR3, taken from reference TRBV11-2 and TRBJ1-1): EAGVAQSPRYKIIEKRQSVAFWCNPISGHATLYWYQQILGQGPKLLIQFQNNGVVDDSQLPKDRFSAERLKGVDSTLKIQPAKLEDSAVYLCASSSARGFGTEAFFGQGTRLTVV.